Reported below is one T cell receptor (beta chain). Germline CDR1 SGHNT, CDR2 YYREEE (reference sequence). V lost 3 bases and J lost 4; bases outside the gene matches: 4. The CDR3 is made up of 15 amino acids. In the source study's methods: Reference gene primer amplification gave nucleated cell count estimates. Measured with immunoSEQ multiplex PCR; TCRdb has only the in-frame clones, and not every one. That table is the source of V, J and clone size, and D and trimming were worked out from the DNA. This table has under 150,000 clones, over 75% appearing once. These data originate in a study of blood T cell repertoires in COVID-19. Looking at the study overall: There were acute and convalescent COVID-19 samples, and they came from the United States, Italy and Spain. Sample material is recorded as cDNA or gDNA derived from T cells, B-cell-depleted T cells, or PBMCs.

The TCR comes from a woman aged 65 to 85 who had recovered from COVID-19. The sequenced material came from peripheral blood. The chain joins TRBV5-4 to TRBJ2-5, with TRBD2 identical over 12 bases. The CDR3 here is CASSYPSGGGETQYF. The CDR3 region has the DNA TGTGCCAGCAGCTACCCTAGCGGGGGGGGAGAGACCCAGTACTTC.